The rows below give T cell receptor beta chains drawn from one sample of a study of identical twins. Each CDR3 protein gets one entry after TCRdb re-called the 5' RACE reads with MiXCR. Counted here are under 400,000 distinct CDR3 sequences, around 9.7% occurring once; the ten biggest clones make up more than 8%. Sequences were obtained from naive T cells sorted from blood. The receptors originated from a woman aged 50 to 60 in good health. The CDR3 runs from the conserved cysteine through the conserved F or W. D genes are given only for firm matches.

V gene,D gene,J gene,CDR3 protein
TRBV12-3/TRBV12-4,TRBD2,TRBJ2-1,CASCPSGVYNEQFF
TRBV3-1,NA,TRBJ2-3,CASSPTWSPDTQYF
TRBV4-2,NA,TRBJ2-1,CASSQGERTHNEQFF
TRBV12-3/TRBV12-4,TRBD2,TRBJ2-5,CASTPAAGVRETQYF
TRBV12-3/TRBV12-4,NA,TRBJ1-2,CASSPTWGGGDNYGYTF
TRBV19,NA,TRBJ1-5,CASSKGANNQPQHF
TRBV29-1,NA,TRBJ2-3,CSVWTAPSTDTQYF
TRBV11-2,NA,TRBJ1-1,CASSLTITNTEAFF
TRBV12-3/TRBV12-4,NA,TRBJ1-5,CASKLAAGNQPQHF
TRBV20-1,NA,TRBJ2-3,CSARDTGAPDTQYF
TRBV4-1,TRBD2,TRBJ2-2,CASSQRATGGGNTGELFF
TRBV3-1,NA,TRBJ2-5,CASSQDQGETQYF
TRBV7-9,NA,TRBJ2-1,CASSFAGQEGVSAGEQFF
TRBV5-4,NA,TRBJ1-6,CASSLDGPLHF
TRBV6-1,NA,TRBJ2-1,CASSEAAINEQFF
TRBV15,TRBD1,TRBJ2-5,CATSPGQQQETQYF
TRBV12-3/TRBV12-4,NA,TRBJ2-7,CASSFGRASYEQYF
TRBV19,TRBD2,TRBJ2-1,CASSEEREPSSYNEQFF
TRBV24-1,TRBD2,TRBJ2-3,CATSDRGTSGRDTQYF
TRBV20-1,NA,TRBJ2-5,CSASGVLDRETQYF
TRBV5-1,TRBD2,TRBJ2-1,CASSLVPAGEGEQFF
TRBV20-1,NA,TRBJ2-3,CSAIRDSDTQYF
TRBV15,NA,TRBJ1-1,CATSLGAQSPFF
TRBV29-1,NA,TRBJ2-1,CSVCIGSSYNEQFF
TRBV9,NA,TRBJ2-1,CASSTRPGANEQFF
TRBV12-3/TRBV12-4,NA,TRBJ2-3,CASSPAQGVDTQYF
TRBV4-2,TRBD2,TRBJ2-7,CASSQDPTSGMEVGF
TRBV7-2,NA,TRBJ2-1,CASSPLGLPNEQFF
TRBV5-6,NA,TRBJ2-1,CASSLLTQSLFEQFF
TRBV15,TRBD1,TRBJ1-1,CATSTSRTGVNTEAFF
TRBV5-6,NA,TRBJ2-1,CASSLRTFRANNEQFF
TRBV27,NA,TRBJ1-2,CASSWDNLSYTF
TRBV15,TRBD2,TRBJ2-1,CATSSQREVYNEQFF
TRBV6-5,NA,TRBJ2-7,CASSYSREPSYEQYF
TRBV12-3/TRBV12-4,NA,TRBJ2-7,CASSPPGATINYEQYF
TRBV11-3,TRBD1,TRBJ1-1,CASSFKGGGTEAFF
TRBV11-2,TRBD1,TRBJ2-2,CASSLIRDRGPGELFF
TRBV12-3/TRBV12-4,NA,TRBJ2-1,CASSVYNEQFF
TRBV7-9,NA,TRBJ1-5,CASSLAGDTQPQHF
TRBV27,NA,TRBJ1-3,CASSLGAPGNTIYF
TRBV5-6,TRBD2,TRBJ2-1,CASSLGLAGDAEQFF
TRBV7-8,TRBD2,TRBJ2-1,CASSLARSGRGQFF
TRBV20-1,TRBD1,TRBJ1-5,CSARDAGQGRQPQHF
TRBV27,NA,TRBJ2-1,CASSLSVGRVNEQFF
TRBV5-1,NA,TRBJ2-1,CASSFGGESSYNEQFF
TRBV18,NA,TRBJ1-1,CASSPRPGHIPEAFF
TRBV27,NA,TRBJ2-6,CASRGFSGANVLTF
TRBV20-1,NA,TRBJ2-1,CSGKGSRLGHEQFF
TRBV20-1,TRBD1,TRBJ2-4,CSASTGKNQYF
TRBV6-2/TRBV6-3,TRBD2,TRBJ2-1,CASTSGIFNEQFF
TRBV18,NA,TRBJ2-5,CASSPRQQETQYF
TRBV15,TRBD1,TRBJ2-3,CATSRTDRRHTQYF
TRBV28,NA,TRBJ2-2,CASSLGGVRTGELFF
TRBV3-1,TRBD2,TRBJ2-1,CASSPGADSGVNEQFF
TRBV29-1,NA,TRBJ2-3,CSVERTGTRTDTQYF
TRBV12-3/TRBV12-4,TRBD2,TRBJ2-2,CASSFAAGGPAGELFF
TRBV2,NA,TRBJ2-5,CAIESSGLYQETQYF